A single sample gave rise to the 20 T cell receptor beta chains below, sequenced in a study of post-analysis software for immune sequencing data. Study-level results: TRBV5-6, TRBV5-1 and TRBV20-1 belonged to a set of roughly five TRBV segments that were more frequent in patients than controls.

For these TCRs, the target antigens are not known. Prepared libraries of TCR beta cDNA carried unique molecular identifiers. Using its own MiXCR run on the PCR reads, TCRdb lists one record per CDR3 protein. The table records around 500,000 distinct CDR3 sequences, under 40% of them present only once. Sequences were obtained from blood. Receptor source: a girl aged 2-17 years with multiple sclerosis.

The sample holds a few counts of this clonotype. DNA for the CDR3: TGCGCCAGCAGTGCCCCGGGACTAGCGTACGAGCAGTTCTTC. Translating gives CASSAPGLAYEQFF. This chain connects TRBV10-1 to TRBJ2-1; 10 bases map to TRBD2. The germline V gene encodes CDR1 WNHNN and CDR2 SYGVQD (reference sequence). The CDR3 contains 14 residues. The V gene end was trimmed by 4 bases and the J gene end by 10 bases; junction bases not matched to a gene: 7.

Only a few counts were recorded for this clonotype. This chain uses TRBV12-3 or TRBV12-4 with TRBJ1-1; the D is unclear. The CDR3 covers 11 residues. With 8 bases removed from V and 5 bases from J, the gap between germline ends came to 9 bases. The CDR3 DNA reads TGTGCCAGCCGACGGGAGACTGAAGCTTTCTTT. This codes for CASRRETEAFF.

The CDR3 coding sequence is TGTGCCAGCTCCCCCGGCCCATACAGGGACTATGGCTACACCTTC. Its protein is CASSPGPYRDYGYTF. The V call is TRBV18, the J call TRBJ1-2, with D possibly TRBD1 on 6 matching bases. Trimming stripped 6 bases from V and 3 bases from J, with 17 bases between. Germline assignment: CDR1 KGHSH and CDR2 LQKENI. This CDR3 comprises 15 residues.

This chain uses TRBV5-5 with TRBJ1-1; 10 bases align to TRBD1. The CDR3 is 14 amino acids. The ends lost 0 bases at V and 6 bases at J; junction bases unmatched: 2. Germline V gives CDR1 SGHKS, CDR2 YYEKEE (reference sequence). Here the CDR3 reads CASSLGQGASEAFF. The CDR3 bases are TGTGCCAGCAGCTTGGGACAGGGGGCGTCTGAAGCTTTCTTT.

J is TRBJ2-1 and V is TRBV25-1; TRBD2 aligns across 7 bases. The J segment lost 0 bases and the V segment lost 6 bases, leaving 11 bases of the junction unmatched. CDR1 MGHDK and CDR2 SYGVNS come from the germline V gene. The CDR3 is 17 amino acids. The CDR3 sequence is CASSLNEAGSSYNEQFF. The CDR3 nucleotides are TGTGCCAGCAGCCTTAACGAAGCGGGGAGCTCCTACAATGAGCAGTTCTTC. The entire variable domain, with the rest obtained from reference TRBV25-1 and TRBJ2-1, is as follows: EADIYQTPRYLVIGTGKKITLECSQTMGHDKMYWYQQDPGMELHLIHYSYGVNSTEKGDLSSESTVSRIRTEHFPLTLESARPSHTSQYLCASSLNEAGSSYNEQFFGPGTRLTVL.

The table lists this clonotype with a few counts. The rearrangement joins TRBV5-6 to TRBJ1-1; D gene uncertain. V lost 0 bases and J 1 base, leaving 7 bases between the germline ends. Germline assignment: CDR1 SGHDT and CDR2 YYEEEE. This CDR3 region has 14 residues. The CDR3 reads CASSLVQRNTEAFF. The CDR3 region has the DNA TGTGCCAGCAGCTTGGTCCAGAGGAACACTGAAGCTTTCTTT.

This clonotype came up a few times. J is TRBJ2-3 and V is TRBV9, with a tentative D call TRBD2 (6 bases). The CDR3 sequence is 14 residues long. V was shortened by 2 bases and J by 10 bases, with 17 bases between the two germline ends. Germline assignment: CDR1 SGDLS and CDR2 YYNGEE. The CDR3: CASSVEDGRDAQYF. As DNA, the CDR3 is TGTGCCAGCAGCGTCGAAGACGGGCGGGATGCGCAGTATTTT.

This chain connects TRBV29-1 to TRBJ2-7, with 11 bases that match TRBD2. CDR3 length: 14 amino acids. Trimming took 6 bases from V and 12 from J; bases not matched to a gene: 16. Germline CDR1 SQVTM, CDR2 ANQGSEA. The CDR3 DNA follows: TGCAGCGTCCCCCTAGCGGGGGGCGGGGAGACCCGGTACTTC. Translating it yields CSVPLAGGGETRYF.

The chain recombines TRBV9 with TRBJ2-7; D not resolved. The CDR3 is 14 amino acids. V was shortened by 0 bases and J by 5 bases, with 12 bases between the two germline ends. In germline, CDR1 is SGDLS, CDR2 YYNGEE. The CDR3 here is CASSVGGQWHEQYF. The DNA of the CDR3 is TGTGCCAGCAGCGTAGGGGGTCAATGGCACGAGCAGTACTTC. Combining the CDR3 with reference TRBV9 and TRBJ2-7 gives the whole variable domain DSGVTQTPKHLITATGQRVTLRCSPRSGDLSVYWYQQSLDQGLQFLIQYYNGEERAKGNILERFSAQQFPDLHSELNLSSLELGDSALYFCASSVGGQWHEQYFGPGTRLTVT.

The J gene is TRBJ2-3, the V gene TRBV20-1; 9 nucleotides align to TRBD2. The V segment lost 3 bases and the J segment 2 bases; nucleotides outside the gene matches: 9. Looked up from germline, CDR1 is DFQATT and CDR2 is SNEGSKA (reference sequence). The length of the CDR3 is 16 residues. The CDR3 reads CSASSRSGGPTDTQYF. In nucleotides, the CDR3 is TGCAGTGCTAGTTCAAGAAGCGGGGGGCCCACAGATACGCAGTATTTT.

This clonotype turned up a few times. CDR3: CASSVGSNQPQHF. In DNA, the CDR3 is TGTGCCAGCAGCGTAGGCAGCAATCAGCCCCAGCATTTT. The gene calls are TRBV9 and TRBJ1-5; D gene uncertain. This CDR3 contains 13 residues. V was trimmed by 0 bases and J by 1 base, leaving 2 bases between them. Looked up from germline, CDR1 is SGDLS and CDR2 is YYNGEE.

The J gene is TRBJ2-3, the V gene TRBV4-1, with 15 positions matching TRBD2. This CDR3 is 18 amino acids long. J gave up 3 bases and V 3 bases, and 7 bases lay outside the gene matches. CDR1 MGHRA and CDR2 YSYEKL come from the germline V gene. CDR3 in amino acids: CASSQGLAGGNPTDTQYF. CDR3 DNA sequence: TGCGCCAGCAGCCAGGGACTAGCGGGGGGCAACCCAACAGATACGCAGTATTTT.

This clonotype was counted between two and nine times. The chain employs TRBV11-2 and TRBJ2-7, with a possible D match to TRBD2 (5 bases). Deletions cut 1 base from V and 3 bases from J, with 10 bases between. Germline lookup yields CDR1 SGHAT and CDR2 FQNNGV. The CDR3 is 14 residues long. The CDR3 DNA reads as TGTGCCAGCAGCTTAGTGAGGGCAAGCTACGAGCAGTACTTC. Residues: CASSLVRASYEQYF.

This clonotype was counted only a few times. V is TRBV5-6 and J is TRBJ2-3; 7 bases are a match to TRBD2. This CDR3 is 15 amino acids long. The germline CDR1 and CDR2 sequences are SGHDT and YYEEEE. V shed 4 bases, J shed 4 bases, and the junction held 9 bases outside the gene matches. The CDR3 nucleotides are TGTGCCAGCAGCATGTTAGCGGGTCCCCCAGATACGCAGTATTTT. This sequence encodes CASSMLAGPPDTQYF.

CDR3 loop: CASSQVTSGTSYEQYF. Here the CDR3 DNA reads TGTGCCAGCAGCCAAGTTACTAGCGGCACATCCTACGAGCAGTACTTC. The chain couples TRBV3-1 to TRBJ2-7; TRBD2 matches 8 bases. Germline lookup yields CDR1 LGHDT and CDR2 YNNKEL (reference sequence). The CDR3 runs 16 residues. V lost 1 base, J lost 1 base, and 6 bases stayed unmatched.

The chain uses TRBV7-2 and TRBJ2-1, with D unresolved. This CDR3 spans 13 amino acids. Trimming removed 9 bases at V and 0 bases at J, with 9 bases between. Germline V CDR1 and CDR2: SGHTA, FQGNSA. The chain's CDR3 is CASAWSSYNEQFF. The CDR3 DNA follows: TGTGCCAGTGCCTGGAGCTCCTACAATGAGCAGTTCTTC. The full variable domain, completed using reference TRBV7-2 and TRBJ2-1, is GAGVSQSPSNKVTEKGKDVELRCDPISGHTALYWYRQSLGQGLEFLIYFQGNSAPDKSGLPSDRFSAERTGGSVSTLTIQRTQQEDSAVYLCASAWSSYNEQFFGPGTRLTVL.

This chain uses TRBV29-1 with TRBJ2-7; TRBD1 matches at 9 bases. Germline V gene sequence: CDR1 SQVTM, CDR2 ANQGSEA. The trim removed 6 bases at V and 3 bases at J, leaving 3 bases unmatched. The CDR3 covers 12 residues. The CDR3 is CSVRDRDYEQYF. The CDR3 bases are TGCAGCGTGCGGGACAGGGACTACGAGCAGTACTTC.

J is TRBJ2-5 and V is TRBV3-1, with 9 bases that match TRBD2. Germline CDR1 reads LGHDT; CDR2 reads YNNKEL (reference sequence). Trimming removed 7 bases from V and 3 bases from J; junction bases left unmatched: 3. The CDR3 runs to 13 residues. The CDR3 protein is CASTERGEETQYF. CDR3 DNA: TGTGCCAGCACCGAGCGGGGGGAAGAGACCCAGTACTTC.

This chain uses TRBV7-9 with TRBJ2-5; 7 bases align to TRBD1. This CDR3 region has 15 residues. Per germline, CDR1 SEHNR and CDR2 FQNEAQ (reference sequence). Germline trimming cut 3 bases from V and 4 bases from J; bases unmatched to any gene: 8. The CDR3 nucleotides are TGTGCCAGCAGCTTGTGGAGAACAGGGGTAGAGACCCAGTACTTC. This translates into CASSLWRTGVETQYF.

This clonotype has just one count. Its ends do not fully match the called genes, so a read error is possible. The chain has TRBV12-3 or TRBV12-4 and TRBJ1-1; no firm D call. This CDR3 contains 14 residues. The CDR3 nucleotides read TGTGTCAGCTTCCCTGGGCTCCTGAACACTGAAGCTTTCTTT. This sequence encodes CVSFPGLLNTEAFF.